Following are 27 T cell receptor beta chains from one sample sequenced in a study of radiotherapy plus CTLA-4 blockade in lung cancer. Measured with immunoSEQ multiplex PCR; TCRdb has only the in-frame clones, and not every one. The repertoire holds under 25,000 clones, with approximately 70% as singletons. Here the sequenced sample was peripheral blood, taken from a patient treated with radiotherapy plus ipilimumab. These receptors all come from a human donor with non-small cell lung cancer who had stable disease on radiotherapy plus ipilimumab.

CDR3: CASSPIPTATEAFF. DNA of the CDR3: TGTGCCAGCAGCCCGATCCCGACAGCAACTGAAGCTTTCTTT. The chain uses TRBV5-5 and TRBJ1-1; D perhaps matches TRBD1 (5 bases). The CDR3 extends over 14 amino acids. CDR1 and CDR2 from the germline V gene are SGHKS and YYEKEE (reference sequence). Trimming stripped 4 bases from V and 5 bases from J, with 15 bases between.

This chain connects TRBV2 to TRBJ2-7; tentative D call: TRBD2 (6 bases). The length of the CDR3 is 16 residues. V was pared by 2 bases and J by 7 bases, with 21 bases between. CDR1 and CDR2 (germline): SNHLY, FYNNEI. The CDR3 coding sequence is TGTGCCAGCAGTGAAATTGGCTTTTCCCCCCGGGAGGAGCAGTACTTC. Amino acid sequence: CASSEIGFSPREEQYF.

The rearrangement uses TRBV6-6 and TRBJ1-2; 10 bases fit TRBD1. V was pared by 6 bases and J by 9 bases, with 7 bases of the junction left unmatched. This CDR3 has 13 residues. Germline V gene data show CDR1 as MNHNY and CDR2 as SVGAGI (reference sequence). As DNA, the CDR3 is TGTGCCAGCAGCCACGGGGACAGGGGTAGCTACACCTTC. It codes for CASSHGDRGSYTF.

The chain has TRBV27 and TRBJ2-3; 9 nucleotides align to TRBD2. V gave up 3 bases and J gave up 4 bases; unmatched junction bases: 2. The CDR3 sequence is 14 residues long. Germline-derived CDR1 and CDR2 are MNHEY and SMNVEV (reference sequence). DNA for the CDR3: TGTGCCAGCAGTTTGGGACTAGCATCAGATACGCAGTATTTT. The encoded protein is CASSLGLASDTQYF.

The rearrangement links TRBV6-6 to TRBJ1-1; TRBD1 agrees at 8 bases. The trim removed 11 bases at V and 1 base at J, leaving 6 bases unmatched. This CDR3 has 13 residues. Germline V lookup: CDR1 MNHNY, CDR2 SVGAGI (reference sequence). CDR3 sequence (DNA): TGTGCCGTTAGCCAGGGGGCGAACACTGAAGCTTTCTTT. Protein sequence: CAVSQGANTEAFF.

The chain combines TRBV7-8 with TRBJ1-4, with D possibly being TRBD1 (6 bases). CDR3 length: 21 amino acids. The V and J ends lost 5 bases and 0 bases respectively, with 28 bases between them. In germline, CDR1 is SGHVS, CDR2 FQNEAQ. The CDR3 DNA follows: TGTGCCAGCAGCCTCAAGAAAAAGATGACAGGAGGACTCTCAACTAATGAAAAACTGTTTTTT. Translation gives CASSLKKKMTGGLSTNEKLFF.

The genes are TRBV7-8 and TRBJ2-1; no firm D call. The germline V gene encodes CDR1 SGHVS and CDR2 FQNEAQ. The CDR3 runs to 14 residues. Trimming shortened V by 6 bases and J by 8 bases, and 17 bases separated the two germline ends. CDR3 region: CASRAAPIQYEQFF. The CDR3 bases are TGTGCCAGCAGGGCAGCGCCAATACAATATGAGCAGTTCTTC.

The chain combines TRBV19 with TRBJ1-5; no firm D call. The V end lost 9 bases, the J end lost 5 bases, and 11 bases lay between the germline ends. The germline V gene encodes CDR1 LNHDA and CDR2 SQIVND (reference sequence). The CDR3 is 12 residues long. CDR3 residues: CASKHRDQPQHF. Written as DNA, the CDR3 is TGTGCCAGCAAGCATAGAGATCAGCCCCAGCATTTT.

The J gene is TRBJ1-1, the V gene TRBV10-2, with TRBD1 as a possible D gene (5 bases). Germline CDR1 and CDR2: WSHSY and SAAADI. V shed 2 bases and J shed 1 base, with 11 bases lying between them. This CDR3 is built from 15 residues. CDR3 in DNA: TGCGCCAGCAGTGAGGGTTTGGGACGGAACACTGAAGCTTTCTTT. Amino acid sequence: CASSEGLGRNTEAFF.

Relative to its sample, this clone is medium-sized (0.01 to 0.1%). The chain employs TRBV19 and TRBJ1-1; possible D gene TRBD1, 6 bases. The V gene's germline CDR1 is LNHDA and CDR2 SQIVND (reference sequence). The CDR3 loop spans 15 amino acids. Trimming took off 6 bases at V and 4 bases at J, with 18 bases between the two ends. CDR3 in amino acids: CASRGGGISFTEAFF. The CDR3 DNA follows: TGTGCCAGTAGGGGAGGGGGAATTTCGTTCACTGAAGCTTTCTTT.

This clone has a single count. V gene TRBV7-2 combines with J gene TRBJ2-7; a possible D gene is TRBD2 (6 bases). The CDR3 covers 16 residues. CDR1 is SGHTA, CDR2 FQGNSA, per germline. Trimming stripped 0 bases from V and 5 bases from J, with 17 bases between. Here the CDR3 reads CASSLARVGGGHEQYF. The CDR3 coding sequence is TGTGCCAGCAGCTTAGCGAGGGTGGGGGGAGGCCACGAGCAGTACTTC. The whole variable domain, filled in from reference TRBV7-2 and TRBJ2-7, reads GAGVSQSPSNKVTEKGKDVELRCDPISGHTALYWYRQSLGQGLEFLIYFQGNSAPDKSGLPSDRFSAERTGGSVSTLTIQRTQQEDSAVYLCASSLARVGGGHEQYFGPGTRLTVT.

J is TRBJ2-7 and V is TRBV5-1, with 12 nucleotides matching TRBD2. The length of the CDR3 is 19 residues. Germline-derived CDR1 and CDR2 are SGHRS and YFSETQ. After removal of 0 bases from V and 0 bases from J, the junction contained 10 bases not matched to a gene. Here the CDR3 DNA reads TGCGCCAGCAGCTTGGACCCTATGATGACTAGCGGGAGCTCCTACGAGCAGTACTTC. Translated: CASSLDPMMTSGSSYEQYF.

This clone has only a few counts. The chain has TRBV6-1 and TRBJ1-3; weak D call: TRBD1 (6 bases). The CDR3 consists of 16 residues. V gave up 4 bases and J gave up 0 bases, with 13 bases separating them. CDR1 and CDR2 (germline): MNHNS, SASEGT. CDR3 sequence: CASSGGGQSSGNTIYF. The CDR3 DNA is TGTGCCAGCAGTGGCGGGGGGCAGAGCTCTGGAAACACCATATATTTT.

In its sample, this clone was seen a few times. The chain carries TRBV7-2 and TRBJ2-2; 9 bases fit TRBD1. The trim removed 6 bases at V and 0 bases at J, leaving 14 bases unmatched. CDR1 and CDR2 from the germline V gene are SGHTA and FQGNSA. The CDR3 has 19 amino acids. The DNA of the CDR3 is TGTGCCAGCAGAACGGGACAGGGATCCCCCTTTACGAACACCGGGGAGCTGTTTTTT. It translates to CASRTGQGSPFTNTGELFF.

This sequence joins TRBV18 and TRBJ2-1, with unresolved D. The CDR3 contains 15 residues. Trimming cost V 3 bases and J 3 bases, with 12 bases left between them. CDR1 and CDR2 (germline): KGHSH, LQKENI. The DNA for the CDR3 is TGTGCCAGCTCACCTATCCCGGTTTACTACAATGAGCAGTTCTTC. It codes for CASSPIPVYYNEQFF.

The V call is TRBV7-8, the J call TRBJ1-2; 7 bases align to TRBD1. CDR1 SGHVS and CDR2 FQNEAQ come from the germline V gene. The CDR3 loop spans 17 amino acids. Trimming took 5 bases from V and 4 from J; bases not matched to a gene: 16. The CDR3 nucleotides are TGTGCCAGCAGCCCGTGGCCGGAGCTGAGACAGGGCTATGGCTACACCTTC. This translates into CASSPWPELRQGYGYTF.

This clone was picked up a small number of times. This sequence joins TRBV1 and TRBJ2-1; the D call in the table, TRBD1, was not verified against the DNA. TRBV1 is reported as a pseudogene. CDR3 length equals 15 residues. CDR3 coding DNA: TGCACCAGCAGCCAAGGACAGGGGGTTCGCAATGAGCAGTTCTTC. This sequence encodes CTSSQGQGVRNEQFF.

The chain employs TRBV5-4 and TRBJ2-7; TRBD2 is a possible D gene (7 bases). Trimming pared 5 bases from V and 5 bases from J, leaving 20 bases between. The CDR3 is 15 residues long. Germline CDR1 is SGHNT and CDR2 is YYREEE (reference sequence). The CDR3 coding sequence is TGTGCCAGCAGAAGGAGGGGGGAGGGCGTTCACGAGCAGTACTTC. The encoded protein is CASRRRGEGVHEQYF.

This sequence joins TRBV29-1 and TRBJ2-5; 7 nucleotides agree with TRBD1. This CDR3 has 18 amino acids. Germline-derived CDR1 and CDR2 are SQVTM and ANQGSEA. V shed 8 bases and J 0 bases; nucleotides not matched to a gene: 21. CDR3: CSINREQGRLYNQETQYF. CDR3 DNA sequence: TGCAGCATTAACCGGGAACAGGGGAGACTTTACAACCAAGAGACCCAGTACTTC. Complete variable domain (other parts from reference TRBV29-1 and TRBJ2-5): SAVISQKPSRDICQRGTSLTIQCQVDSQVTMMFWYRQQPGQSLTLIATANQGSEATYESGFVIDKFPISRPNLTFSTLTVSNMSPEDSSIYLCSINREQGRLYNQETQYFGPGTRLLVL.

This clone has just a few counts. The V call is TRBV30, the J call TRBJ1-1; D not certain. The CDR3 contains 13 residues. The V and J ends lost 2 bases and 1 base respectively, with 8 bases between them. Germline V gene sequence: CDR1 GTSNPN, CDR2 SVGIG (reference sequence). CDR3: CAWSTSGNTEAFF. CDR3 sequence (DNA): TGTGCCTGGAGTACGAGCGGGAACACTGAAGCTTTCTTT.

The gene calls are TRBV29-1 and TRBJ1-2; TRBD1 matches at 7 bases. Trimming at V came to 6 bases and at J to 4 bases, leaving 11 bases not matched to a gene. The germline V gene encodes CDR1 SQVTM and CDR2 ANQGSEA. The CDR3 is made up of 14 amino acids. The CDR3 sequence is CSVATGVPPYGYTF. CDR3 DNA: TGCAGCGTAGCCACAGGGGTCCCTCCCTATGGCTACACCTTC.

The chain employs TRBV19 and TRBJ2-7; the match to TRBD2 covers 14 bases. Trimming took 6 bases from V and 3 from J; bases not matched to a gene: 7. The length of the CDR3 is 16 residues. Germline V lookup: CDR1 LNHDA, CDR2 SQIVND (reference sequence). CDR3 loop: CASSAGTSGRVYEQYF. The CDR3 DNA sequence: TGTGCCAGTAGCGCCGGGACTAGCGGGAGAGTCTACGAGCAGTACTTC.

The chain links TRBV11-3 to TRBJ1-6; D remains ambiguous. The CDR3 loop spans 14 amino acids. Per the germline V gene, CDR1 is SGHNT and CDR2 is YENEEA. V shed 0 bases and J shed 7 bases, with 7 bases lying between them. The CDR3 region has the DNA TGTGCCAGCAGCTTAGAGTCCGGGAATTCACCCCTCCACTTT. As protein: CASSLESGNSPLHF.

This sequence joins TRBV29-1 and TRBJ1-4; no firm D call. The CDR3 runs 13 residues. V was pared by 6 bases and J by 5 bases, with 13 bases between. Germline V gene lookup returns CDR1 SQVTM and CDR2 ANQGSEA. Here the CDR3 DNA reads TGCAGCGTCCGTTTGCAGAAGAATGAAAAACTGTTTTTT. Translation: CSVRLQKNEKLFF.

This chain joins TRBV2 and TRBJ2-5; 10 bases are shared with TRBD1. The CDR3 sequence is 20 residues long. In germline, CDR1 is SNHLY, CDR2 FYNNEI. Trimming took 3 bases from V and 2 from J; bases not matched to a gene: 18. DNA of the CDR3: TGTGCCAGCAGTGAGAAGGGTAGAATGGGGACAGGGGACGTTCAAGAGACCCAGTACTTC. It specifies CASSEKGRMGTGDVQETQYF.

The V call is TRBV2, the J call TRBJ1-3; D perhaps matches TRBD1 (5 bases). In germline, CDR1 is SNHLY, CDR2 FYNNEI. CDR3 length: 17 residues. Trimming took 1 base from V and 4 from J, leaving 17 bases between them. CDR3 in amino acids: CASSEVVGDGSGNTIYF. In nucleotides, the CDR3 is TGTGCCAGCAGTGAAGTCGTCGGGGACGGTTCAGGAAACACCATATATTTT.

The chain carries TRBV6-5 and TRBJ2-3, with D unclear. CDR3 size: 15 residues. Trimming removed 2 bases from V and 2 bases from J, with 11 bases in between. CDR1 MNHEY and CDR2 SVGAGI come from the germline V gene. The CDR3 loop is CASSYRPLPTDTQYF. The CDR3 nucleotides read TGTGCCAGCAGTTACCGGCCCTTACCCACAGATACGCAGTATTTT.